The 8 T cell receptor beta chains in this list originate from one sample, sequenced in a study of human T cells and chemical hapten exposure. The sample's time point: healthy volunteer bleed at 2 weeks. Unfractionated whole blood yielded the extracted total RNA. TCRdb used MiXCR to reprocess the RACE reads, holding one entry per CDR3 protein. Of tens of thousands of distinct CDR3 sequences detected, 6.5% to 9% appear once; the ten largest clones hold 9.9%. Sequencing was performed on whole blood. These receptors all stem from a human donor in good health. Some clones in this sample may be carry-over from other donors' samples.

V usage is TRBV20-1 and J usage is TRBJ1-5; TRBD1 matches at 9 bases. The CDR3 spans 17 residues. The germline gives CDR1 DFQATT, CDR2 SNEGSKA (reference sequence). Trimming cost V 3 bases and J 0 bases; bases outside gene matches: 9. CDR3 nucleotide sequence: TGCAGTGCTAGGGACAACTACAGGGGGCCTAGCAATCAGCCCCAGCATTTT. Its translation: CSARDNYRGPSNQPQHF.

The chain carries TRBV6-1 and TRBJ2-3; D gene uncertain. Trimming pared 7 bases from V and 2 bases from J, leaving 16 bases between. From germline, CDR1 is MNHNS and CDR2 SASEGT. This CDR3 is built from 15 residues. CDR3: CASMDAEFSTDTQYF. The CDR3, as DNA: TGTGCCAGCATGGACGCAGAGTTCTCCACAGATACGCAGTATTTT.

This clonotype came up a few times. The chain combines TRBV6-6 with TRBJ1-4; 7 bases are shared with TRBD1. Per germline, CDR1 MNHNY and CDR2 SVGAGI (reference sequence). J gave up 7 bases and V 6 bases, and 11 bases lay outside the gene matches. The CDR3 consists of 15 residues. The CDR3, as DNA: TGTGCCAGCAGACACTCAGGGGGTACGGGTGAAAAACTGTTTTTT. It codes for CASRHSGGTGEKLFF.

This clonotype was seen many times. The CDR3 coding sequence is TGTGCCAGCAGCGCGGGGTCTCGAGCGGTGGGGGAGCAGTACTTC. Protein sequence: CASSAGSRAVGEQYF. The chain recombines TRBV7-2 with TRBJ2-7; D possibly corresponds to TRBD2 (6 bases). V shed 5 bases and J shed 7 bases, with 21 bases lying between them. This CDR3 contains 15 residues. Germline lookup yields CDR1 SGHTA and CDR2 FQGNSA.

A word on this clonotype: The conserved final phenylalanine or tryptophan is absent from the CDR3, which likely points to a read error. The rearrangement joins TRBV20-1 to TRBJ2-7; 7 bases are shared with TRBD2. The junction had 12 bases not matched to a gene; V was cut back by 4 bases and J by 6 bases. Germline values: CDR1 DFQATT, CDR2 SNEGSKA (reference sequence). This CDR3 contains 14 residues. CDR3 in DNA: TGCAGTGCTAATCTAGCGGAGAGTACTGGCGAGCAGTACCTC. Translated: CSANLAESTGEQYL.

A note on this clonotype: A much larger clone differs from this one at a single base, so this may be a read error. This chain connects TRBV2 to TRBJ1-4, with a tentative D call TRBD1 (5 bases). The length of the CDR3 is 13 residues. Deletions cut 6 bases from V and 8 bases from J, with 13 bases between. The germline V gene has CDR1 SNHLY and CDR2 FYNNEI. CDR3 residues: CASSPLWGEKLFF. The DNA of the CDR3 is TGTGCCAGCAGCCCCTTGTGGGGGGAAAAACTGTTTTTT.

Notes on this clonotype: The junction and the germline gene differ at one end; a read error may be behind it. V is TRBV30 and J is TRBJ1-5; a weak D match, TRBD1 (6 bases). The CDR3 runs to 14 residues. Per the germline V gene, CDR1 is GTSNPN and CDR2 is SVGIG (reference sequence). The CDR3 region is CARSVKGGNQPQHF. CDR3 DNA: TGTGCCCGGAGCGTAAAGGGGGGCAATCAGCCCCAGCATTTT.

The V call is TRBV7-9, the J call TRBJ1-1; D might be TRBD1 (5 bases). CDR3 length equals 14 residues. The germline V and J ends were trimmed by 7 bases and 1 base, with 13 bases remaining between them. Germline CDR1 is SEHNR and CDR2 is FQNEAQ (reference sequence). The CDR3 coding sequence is TGTGCCAGCACCCAAGGGGCCACGAACACTGAAGCTTTCTTT. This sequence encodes CASTQGATNTEAFF.